The clone carrying this TCR beta chain was seen a few times. The antigen is unknown. Each CDR3 protein gets one entry after TCRdb re-called the 5' RACE reads with MiXCR. The profile shows a few hundred thousand distinct CDR3 sequences, approximately 10% of them singletons. The data originate from a study of T-cell memory formation after mild COVID-19. Study-wide context: Clusters of TCRs were largely donor specific.

Findings of the study overall: Those CD4+ clones that contracted were mainly in CM and EM (CD8+ ones in EMRA).

The J segment lost 0 bases and the V segment lost 5 bases, leaving 2 bases of the junction unmatched. Germline lookup yields CDR1 ENHRY and CDR2 SYGVKD. This CDR3 is 14 amino acids long. The source of this sequence is a young man who had mild COVID-19 (a few samples of this study predate the infection). Cell type and time point are not known. Material: PBMCs or a T cell subset sorted from them (not recorded which). J is TRBJ2-3 and V is TRBV10-3; 7 bases agree with TRBD1. The DNA for the CDR3 is TGTGCCATCAGTTGGGACAGTAGCACAGATACGCAGTATTTT. Translated: CAISWDSSTDTQYF.